This record covers a single T cell receptor beta chain. Sequenced by immunoSEQ multiplex PCR; TCRdb stores in-frame clones only, minus some. The table includes tens of thousands of clones, approximately 80% detected once. This entry belongs to a study of blood T cell repertoires in COVID-19. The CDR3 extends over 19 amino acids. Germline CDR1 and CDR2: KGHDR and SFDVKD. The J segment lost 4 bases and the V segment lost 1 base, leaving 14 bases of the junction unmatched. J is TRBJ2-2 and V is TRBV24-1; 7 nucleotides align to TRBD1. The specimen was peripheral blood. This receptor was identified in a woman aged 60 to 75 with acute or convalescent COVID-19. In DNA form, the CDR3 reads TGTGCCACCAGTGATTTAGGTCGGTTGGGCAGGGGGAGCACCGGGGAGCTGTTTTTT. Translating gives CATSDLGRLGRGSTGELFF.